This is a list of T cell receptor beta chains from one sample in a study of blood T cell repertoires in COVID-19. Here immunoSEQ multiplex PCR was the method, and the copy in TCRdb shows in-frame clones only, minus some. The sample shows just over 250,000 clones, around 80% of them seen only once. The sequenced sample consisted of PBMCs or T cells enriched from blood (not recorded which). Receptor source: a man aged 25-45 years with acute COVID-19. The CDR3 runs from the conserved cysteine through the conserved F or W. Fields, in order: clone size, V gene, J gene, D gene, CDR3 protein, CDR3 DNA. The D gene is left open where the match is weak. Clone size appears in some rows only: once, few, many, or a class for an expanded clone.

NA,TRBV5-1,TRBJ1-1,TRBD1,CASSSTGGTEAFF,TGCGCCAGCAGCTCTACAGGGGGGACTGAAGCTTTCTTT
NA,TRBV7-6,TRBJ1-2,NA,CASSLAAGPTSGYTF,TGTGCCAGCAGCTTAGCGGCAGGGCCTACGAGCGGCTACACCTTC
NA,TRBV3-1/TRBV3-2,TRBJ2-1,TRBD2,CASSQDRLAGDNEQFF,TGTGCCAGCAGCCAAGATAGGCTAGCGGGGGACAATGAGCAGTTCTTC
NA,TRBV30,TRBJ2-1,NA,CAWSKGSGTYNEQFF,TGTGCCTGGAGTAAAGGTAGCGGTACCTACAATGAGCAGTTCTTC
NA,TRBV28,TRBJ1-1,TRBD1,CASSPGGQEDTEAFF,TGTGCCAGCAGTCCGGGGGGACAGGAGGACACTGAAGCTTTCTTT
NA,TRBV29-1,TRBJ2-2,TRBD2,CSARGAGAVGTGELFF,TGCAGCGCTCGAGGAGCGGGAGCGGTCGGCACCGGGGAGCTGTTTTTT
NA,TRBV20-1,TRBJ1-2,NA,CSASFLSDSYGYTF,TGCAGTGCTAGTTTCCTTTCTGACAGTTATGGCTACACCTTC
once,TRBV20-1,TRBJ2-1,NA,CSASVKGISNEQFF,TGCAGTGCTAGTGTGAAGGGGATTAGCAATGAGCAGTTCTTC
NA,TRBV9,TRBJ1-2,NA,CASSAVTGYGLGGYTF,TGTGCCAGCAGCGCGGTCACAGGGTATGGACTAGGAGGCTACACCTTC
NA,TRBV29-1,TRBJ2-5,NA,CSVLLAGGETQYF,TGCAGCGTTCTACTTGCAGGGGGGGAGACCCAGTACTTC
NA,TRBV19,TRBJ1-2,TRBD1,CASSIDRGDYGYTF,TGTGCCAGTAGTATCGACAGGGGTGACTATGGCTACACCTTC
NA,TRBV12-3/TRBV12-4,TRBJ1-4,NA,CASSMGRGEKLFF,TGTGCCAGCAGCATGGGGAGGGGTGAAAAACTGTTTTTT
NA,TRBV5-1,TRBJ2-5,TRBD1,CASSPGGDREETQYF,TGTGCCAGCAGCCCCGGTGGGGACAGGGAAGAGACCCAGTACTTC
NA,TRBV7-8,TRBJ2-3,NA,CASSPHRDTQYF,TGTGCCAGCAGCCCCCACCGGGATACGCAGTATTTT
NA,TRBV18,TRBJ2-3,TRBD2,CASSPPGLATPGRDTQYF,TGTGCCAGCTCACCCCCGGGACTAGCTACCCCGGGGAGGGATACGCAGTATTTT
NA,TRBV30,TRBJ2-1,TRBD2,CAWSRLAGASEQFF,TGTGCCTGGTCGAGATTAGCGGGAGCCAGTGAGCAGTTCTTC
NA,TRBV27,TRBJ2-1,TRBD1,CASSLGTGYNEQFF,TGTGCCAGCAGTTTGGGGACAGGCTACAATGAGCAGTTCTTC
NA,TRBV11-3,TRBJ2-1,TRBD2,CASSLESAGGNNEQFF,TGTGCCAGCAGCTTAGAGTCGGCGGGGGGGAACAATGAGCAGTTCTTC
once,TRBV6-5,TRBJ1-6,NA,CASRNAGVHNSPLHF,TGTGCCAGCAGGAACGCAGGTGTCCATAATTCACCCCTCCACTTT
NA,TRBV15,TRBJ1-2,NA,CATLHTRTARDGYTF,TGTGCCACCCTACACACCCGGACAGCCCGGGATGGCTACACCTTC
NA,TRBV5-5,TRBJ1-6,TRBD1,CASSLATDRVSPLHF,TGTGCCAGCAGCTTGGCCACGGACAGGGTTTCACCCCTCCACTTT
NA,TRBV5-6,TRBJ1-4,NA,CASSFRGGATNEKLFF,TGTGCCAGCAGCTTCCGGGGGGGAGCAACTAATGAAAAACTGTTTTTT
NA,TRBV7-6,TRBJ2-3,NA,CASSPKTRPPDTQYF,TGTGCCAGCAGCCCCAAGACTAGACCTCCCGATACGCAGTATTTT
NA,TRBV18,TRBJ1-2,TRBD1,CASSPGTGVDYGYTF,TGTGCCAGCTCACCCGGGACAGGGGTCGACTATGGCTACACCTTC
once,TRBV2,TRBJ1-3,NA,CASTAQDTIYF,TGTGCCAGCACGGCCCAGGACACCATATATTTT
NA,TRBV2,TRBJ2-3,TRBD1,CASSFTGTGGPDTQYF,TGTGCCAGCAGTTTCACCGGGACAGGGGGCCCAGATACGCAGTATTTT
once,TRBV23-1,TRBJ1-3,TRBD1,CASSQDRNSGNTIYF,TGCGCCAGCAGTCAGGACAGGAACTCTGGAAACACCATATATTTT
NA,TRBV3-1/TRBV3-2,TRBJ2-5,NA,CASSQRGMGQETQYF,TGTGCCAGCAGCCAAAGGGGGATGGGGCAAGAGACCCAGTACTTC
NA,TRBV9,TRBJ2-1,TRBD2,CASSVGTKGYNEQFF,TGTGCCAGCAGCGTTGGGACTAAGGGGTACAATGAGCAGTTCTTC
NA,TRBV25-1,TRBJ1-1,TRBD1,CASSEYTAGGVEAFF,TGTGCCAGCAGTGAATATACGGCAGGGGGCGTAGAAGCTTTCTTT
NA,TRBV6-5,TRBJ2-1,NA,CASSYSSSSYNEQFF,TGTGCCAGCAGTTACTCGAGTAGCTCCTACAATGAGCAGTTCTTC
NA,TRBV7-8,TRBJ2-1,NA,CASSLSSGSSYNEQFF,TGTGCCAGCAGCTTATCCAGCGGTAGCTCCTACAATGAGCAGTTCTTC
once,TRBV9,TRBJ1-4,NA,CASSTRPMTGNEKLFF,TGTGCCAGCAGCACCCGCCCCATGACAGGAAATGAAAAACTGTTTTTT
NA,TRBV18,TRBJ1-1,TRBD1,CASSPPDRGMDTEAFF,TGTGCCAGCTCACCCCCTGACAGGGGGATGGACACTGAAGCTTTCTTT
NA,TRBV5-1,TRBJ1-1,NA,CASSLEAGNTEAFF,TGCGCCAGCAGCTTGGAAGCAGGGAACACTGAAGCTTTCTTT
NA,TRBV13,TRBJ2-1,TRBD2,CASSLVVASGYNEQFF,TGTGCCAGCAGCTTAGTAGTGGCTAGCGGTTACAATGAGCAGTTCTTC
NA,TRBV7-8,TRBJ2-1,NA,CASSSGDGRNEQFF,TGTGCCAGCAGCAGCGGTGATGGCCGCAATGAGCAGTTCTTC
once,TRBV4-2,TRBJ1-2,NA,CASSQMALSSDTYGYTF,TGTGCCAGCAGCCAAATGGCCCTTTCGTCGGACACCTATGGCTACACCTTC
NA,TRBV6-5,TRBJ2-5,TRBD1,CASKTGIRETQYF,TGTGCCAGCAAGACAGGGATCAGGGAGACCCAGTACTTC
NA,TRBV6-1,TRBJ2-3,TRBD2,CASTLREAVDTQYF,TGTGCCAGCACTCTCCGGGAGGCTGTAGATACGCAGTATTTT
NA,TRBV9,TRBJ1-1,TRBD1,CASSVLGDRAEAFF,TGTGCCAGCAGCGTTCTCGGGGACAGGGCTGAAGCTTTCTTT
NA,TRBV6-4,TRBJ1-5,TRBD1,CASRDTGAGNQPQHF,TGTGCCAGCAGGGACACAGGGGCTGGCAATCAGCCCCAGCATTTT
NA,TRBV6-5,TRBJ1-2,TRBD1,CASSSLYRGRSYGYTF,TGTGCCAGCAGTTCCCTATACAGGGGGCGATCCTATGGCTACACCTTC
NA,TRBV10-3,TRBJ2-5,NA,CATLSGLQETQYF,TGTGCCACCCTTTCGGGACTCCAAGAGACCCAGTACTTC
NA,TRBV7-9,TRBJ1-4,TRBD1,CSTGTVNEKLFF,TGTTCCACCGGGACAGTTAATGAAAAACTGTTTTTT
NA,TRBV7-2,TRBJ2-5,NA,CASSLTGPQYF,TGTGCCAGCAGCTTAACAGGGCCCCAGTACTTC
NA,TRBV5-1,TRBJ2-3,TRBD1,CASSLGTGRTDTQYF,TGCGCCAGCAGCTTGGGGACAGGCCGCACAGATACGCAGTATTTT
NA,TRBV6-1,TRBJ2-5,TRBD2,CASSEFSGGQETQYF,TGTGCCAGCAGTGAATTTAGCGGGGGCCAAGAGACCCAGTACTTC
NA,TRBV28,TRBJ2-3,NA,CASSLETRPSTDTQYF,TGTGCCAGCAGTTTGGAGACTAGACCTAGCACAGATACGCAGTATTTT
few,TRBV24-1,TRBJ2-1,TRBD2,CATSDPSSGRADEQFF,TGTGCCACCAGTGACCCATCTAGCGGGAGGGCCGATGAGCAGTTCTTC
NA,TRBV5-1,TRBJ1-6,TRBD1,CASDPWGTGSNSPLHF,TGCGCCAGCGACCCGTGGGGGACAGGAAGTAATTCACCCCTCCACTTT
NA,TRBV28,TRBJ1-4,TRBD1,CAGGGQGANEKLFF,TGTGCCGGGGGTGGACAGGGAGCTAATGAAAAACTGTTTTTT
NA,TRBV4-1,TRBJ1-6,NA,CASSQLQSSYNSPLHF,TGCGCCAGCAGCCAATTACAAAGCTCCTATAATTCACCCCTCCACTTT
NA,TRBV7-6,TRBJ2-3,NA,CASSPPTDTQYF,TGTGCCAGCAGCCCCCCGACAGATACGCAGTATTTT
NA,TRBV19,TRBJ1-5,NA,CASSISGGLNQPQHF,TGTGCCAGTAGTATATCTGGGGGCCTCAATCAGCCCCAGCATTTT
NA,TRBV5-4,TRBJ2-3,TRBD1,CATLRTGSDTQYF,TGTGCCACCCTAAGGACAGGGTCGGATACGCAGTATTTT
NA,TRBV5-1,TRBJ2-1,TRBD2,CASSPKERGWNNEQFF,TGCGCCAGCAGCCCGAAGGAGCGGGGGTGGAACAATGAGCAGTTCTTC
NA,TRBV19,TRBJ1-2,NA,CASSIGRAGPIYGYTF,TGTGCCAGTAGTATAGGAAGAGCAGGCCCTATCTATGGCTACACCTTC
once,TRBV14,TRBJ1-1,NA,CASSQERGSTEAFF,TGTGCCAGCAGCCAAGAGAGAGGAAGTACTGAAGCTTTCTTT
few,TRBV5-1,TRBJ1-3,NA,CASSFGGTGSYSGNTIYF,TGCGCCAGCAGCTTTGGGGGAACCGGGAGCTACTCTGGAAACACCATATATTTT